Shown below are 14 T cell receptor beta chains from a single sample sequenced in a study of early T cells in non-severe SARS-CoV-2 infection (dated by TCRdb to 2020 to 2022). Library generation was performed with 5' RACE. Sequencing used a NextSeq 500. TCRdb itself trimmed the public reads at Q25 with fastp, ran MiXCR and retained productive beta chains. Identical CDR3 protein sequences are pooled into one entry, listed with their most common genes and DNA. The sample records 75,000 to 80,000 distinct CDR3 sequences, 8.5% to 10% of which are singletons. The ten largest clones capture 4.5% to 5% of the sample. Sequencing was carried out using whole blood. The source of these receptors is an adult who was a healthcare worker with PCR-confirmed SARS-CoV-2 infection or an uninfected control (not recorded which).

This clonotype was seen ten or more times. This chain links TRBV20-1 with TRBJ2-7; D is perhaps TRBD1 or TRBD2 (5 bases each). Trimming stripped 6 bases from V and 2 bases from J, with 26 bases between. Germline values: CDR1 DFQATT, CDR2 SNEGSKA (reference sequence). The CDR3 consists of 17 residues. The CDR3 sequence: CSAYPTAGTDVTYEQYF. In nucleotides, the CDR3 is TGCAGTGCCTACCCGACTGCCGGGACGGATGTCACCTACGAGCAGTACTTC.

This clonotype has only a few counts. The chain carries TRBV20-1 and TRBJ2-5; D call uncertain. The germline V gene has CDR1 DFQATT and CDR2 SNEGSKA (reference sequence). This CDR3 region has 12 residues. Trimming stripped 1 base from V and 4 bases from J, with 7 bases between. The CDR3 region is CSARVIVETQYF. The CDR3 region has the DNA TGCAGTGCTAGAGTTATTGTAGAGACCCAGTACTTC.

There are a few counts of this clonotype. This chain's CDR3 is CASSTAAGGGGELFF. CDR3 nucleotides: TGTGCCAGCAGCACCGCCGCGGGAGGGGGCGGGGAGCTGTTTTTT. The V call is TRBV28, the J call TRBJ2-2; 9 bases fit TRBD2. With V trimmed by 6 bases and J by 7 bases, 9 bases remained unmatched. Germline V gene data show CDR1 as MDHEN and CDR2 as SYDVKM. The CDR3 length is 15 residues.

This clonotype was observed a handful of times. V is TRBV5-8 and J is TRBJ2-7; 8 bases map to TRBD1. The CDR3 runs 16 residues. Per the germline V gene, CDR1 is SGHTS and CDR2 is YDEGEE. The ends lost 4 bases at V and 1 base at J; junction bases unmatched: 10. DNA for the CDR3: TGTGCCAGCAGCGCCGCTCAGGGGGCTTCATCCTACGAGCAGTACTTC. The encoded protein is CASSAAQGASSYEQYF.

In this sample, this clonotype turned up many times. Here the CDR3 DNA reads TGTGCCAGCAGCAGACAGCCAGCTAGCACAGATACGCAGTATTTT. It yields the protein CASSRQPASTDTQYF. The V gene is TRBV7-8, the J gene TRBJ2-3; D is possibly TRBD1 (5 bases). This CDR3 contains 15 residues. Germline V gives CDR1 SGHVS, CDR2 FQNEAQ. V was trimmed by 5 bases and J by 0 bases, leaving 12 bases between them.

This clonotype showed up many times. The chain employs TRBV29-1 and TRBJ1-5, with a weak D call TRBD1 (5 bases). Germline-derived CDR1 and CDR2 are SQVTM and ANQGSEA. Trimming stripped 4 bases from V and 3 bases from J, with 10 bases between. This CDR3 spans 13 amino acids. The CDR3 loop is CSVGWGVNQPQHF. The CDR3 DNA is TGCAGCGTTGGTTGGGGGGTCAATCAGCCCCAGCATTTT.

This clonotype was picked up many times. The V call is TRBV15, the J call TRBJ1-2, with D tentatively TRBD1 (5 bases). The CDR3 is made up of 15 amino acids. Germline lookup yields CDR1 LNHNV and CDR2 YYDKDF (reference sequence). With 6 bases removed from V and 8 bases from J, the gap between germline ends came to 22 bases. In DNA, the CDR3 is TGTGCCACCAGGCTTCTAGGAGGGACCGCCGCCGGCTACACCTTC. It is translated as CATRLLGGTAAGYTF.

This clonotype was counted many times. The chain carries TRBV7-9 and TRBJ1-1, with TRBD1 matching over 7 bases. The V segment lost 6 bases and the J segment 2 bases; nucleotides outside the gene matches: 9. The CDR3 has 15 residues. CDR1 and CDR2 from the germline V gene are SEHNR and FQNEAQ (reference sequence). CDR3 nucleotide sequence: TGTGCCAGCAGTCACAGGGGACGGATTAACACTGAAGCTTTCTTT. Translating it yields CASSHRGRINTEAFF.

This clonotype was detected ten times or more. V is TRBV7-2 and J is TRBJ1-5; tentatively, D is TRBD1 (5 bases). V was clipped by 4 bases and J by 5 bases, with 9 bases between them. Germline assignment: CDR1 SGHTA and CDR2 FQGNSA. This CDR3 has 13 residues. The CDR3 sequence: CASSSSGHQPQHF. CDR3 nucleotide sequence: TGTGCCAGCAGCTCCTCAGGGCATCAGCCCCAGCATTTT.

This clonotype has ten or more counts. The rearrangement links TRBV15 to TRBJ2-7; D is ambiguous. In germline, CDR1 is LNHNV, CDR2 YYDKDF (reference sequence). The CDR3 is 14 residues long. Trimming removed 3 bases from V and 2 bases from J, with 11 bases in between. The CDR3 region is CATSRAPGPYEQYF. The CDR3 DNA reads TGTGCCACCAGCAGGGCCCCGGGCCCCTACGAGCAGTACTTC.

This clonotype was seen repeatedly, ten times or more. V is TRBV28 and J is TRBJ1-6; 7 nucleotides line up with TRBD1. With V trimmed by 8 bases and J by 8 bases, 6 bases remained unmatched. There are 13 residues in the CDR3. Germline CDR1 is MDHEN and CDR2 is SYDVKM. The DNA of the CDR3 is TGTGCCAGCTTAACAGGGGTACATTCACCCCTCCACTTT. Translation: CASLTGVHSPLHF. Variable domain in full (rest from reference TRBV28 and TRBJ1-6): DVKVTQSSRYLVKRTGEKVFLECVQDMDHENMFWYRQDPGLGLRLIYFSYDVKMKEKGDIPEGYSVSREKKERFSLILESASTNQTSMYLCASLTGVHSPLHFGNGTRLTVT.

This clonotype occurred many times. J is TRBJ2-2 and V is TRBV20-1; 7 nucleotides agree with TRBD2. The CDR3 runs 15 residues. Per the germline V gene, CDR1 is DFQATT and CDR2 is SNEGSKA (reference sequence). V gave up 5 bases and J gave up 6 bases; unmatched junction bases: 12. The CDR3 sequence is CSAGVAGSYAGELFF. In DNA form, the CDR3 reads TGCAGTGCTGGGGTAGCGGGCTCTTACGCCGGGGAGCTGTTTTTT.

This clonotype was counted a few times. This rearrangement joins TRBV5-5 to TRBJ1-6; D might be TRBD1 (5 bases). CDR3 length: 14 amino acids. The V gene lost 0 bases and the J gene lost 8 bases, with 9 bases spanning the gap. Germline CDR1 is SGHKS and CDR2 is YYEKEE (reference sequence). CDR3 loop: CASSLVTEYSPLHF. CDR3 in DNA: TGTGCCAGCAGCTTGGTGACAGAGTATTCACCCCTCCACTTT.

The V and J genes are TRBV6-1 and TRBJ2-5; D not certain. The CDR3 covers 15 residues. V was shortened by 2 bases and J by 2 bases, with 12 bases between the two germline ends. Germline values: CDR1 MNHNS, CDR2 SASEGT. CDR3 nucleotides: TGTGCCAGCAGTGAACACGGGTCAGCGCAAGAGACCCAGTACTTC. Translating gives CASSEHGSAQETQYF.